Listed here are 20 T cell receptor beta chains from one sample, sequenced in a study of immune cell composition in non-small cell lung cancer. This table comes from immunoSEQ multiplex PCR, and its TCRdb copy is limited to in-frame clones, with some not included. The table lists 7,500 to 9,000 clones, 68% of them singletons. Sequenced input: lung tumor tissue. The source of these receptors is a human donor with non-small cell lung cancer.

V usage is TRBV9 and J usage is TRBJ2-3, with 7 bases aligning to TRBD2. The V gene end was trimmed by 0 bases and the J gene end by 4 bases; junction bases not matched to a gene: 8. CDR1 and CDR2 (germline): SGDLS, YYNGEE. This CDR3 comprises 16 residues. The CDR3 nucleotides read TGTGCCAGCAGCGTAGCGCCGGGAGGCAAAGCAGATACGCAGTATTTT. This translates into CASSVAPGGKADTQYF. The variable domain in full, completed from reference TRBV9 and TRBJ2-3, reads DSGVTQTPKHLITATGQRVTLRCSPRSGDLSVYWYQQSLDQGLQFLIQYYNGEERAKGNILERFSAQQFPDLHSELNLSSLELGDSALYFCASSVAPGGKADTQYFGPGTRLTVL.

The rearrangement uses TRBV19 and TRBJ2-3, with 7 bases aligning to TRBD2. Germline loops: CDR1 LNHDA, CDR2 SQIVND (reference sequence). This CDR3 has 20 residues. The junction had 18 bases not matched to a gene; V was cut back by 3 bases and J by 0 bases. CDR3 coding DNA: TGTGCCAGTAGTATCCCCCGGGGAGGGCGTCGACCCTCTAGCACAGATACGCAGTATTTT. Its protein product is CASSIPRGGRRPSSTDTQYF. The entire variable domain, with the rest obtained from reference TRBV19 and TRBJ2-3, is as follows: DGGITQSPKYLFRKEGQNVTLSCEQNLNHDAMYWYRQDPGQGLRLIYYSQIVNDFQKGDIAEGYSVSREKKESFPLTVTSAQKNPTAFYLCASSIPRGGRRPSSTDTQYFGPGTRLTVL.

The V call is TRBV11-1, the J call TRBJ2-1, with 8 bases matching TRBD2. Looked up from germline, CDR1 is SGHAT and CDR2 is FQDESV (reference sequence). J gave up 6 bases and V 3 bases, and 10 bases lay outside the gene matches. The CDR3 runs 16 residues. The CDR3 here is CASSFEYGLAVNEQFF. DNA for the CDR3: TGTGCCAGCAGCTTCGAATACGGACTAGCAGTCAATGAGCAGTTCTTC.

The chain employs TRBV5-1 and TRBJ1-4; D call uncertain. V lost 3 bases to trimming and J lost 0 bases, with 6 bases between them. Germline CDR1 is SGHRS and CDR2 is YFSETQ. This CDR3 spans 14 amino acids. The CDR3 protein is CASSSGTTNEKLFF. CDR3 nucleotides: TGCGCCAGCAGCTCCGGGACAACTAATGAAAAACTGTTTTTT.

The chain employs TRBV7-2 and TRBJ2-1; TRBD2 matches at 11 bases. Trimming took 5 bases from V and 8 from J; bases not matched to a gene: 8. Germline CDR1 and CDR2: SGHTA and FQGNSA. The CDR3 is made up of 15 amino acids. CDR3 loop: CASSPGSGGADEQFF. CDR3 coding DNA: TGTGCCAGCAGCCCGGGTAGCGGGGGGGCTGATGAGCAGTTCTTC.

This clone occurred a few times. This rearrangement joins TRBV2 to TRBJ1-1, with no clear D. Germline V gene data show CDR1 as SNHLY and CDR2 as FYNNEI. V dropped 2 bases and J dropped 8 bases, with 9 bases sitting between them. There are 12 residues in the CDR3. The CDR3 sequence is CASSESLGEAFF. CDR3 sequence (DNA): TGTGCCAGCAGTGAATCCCTCGGGGAAGCTTTCTTT.

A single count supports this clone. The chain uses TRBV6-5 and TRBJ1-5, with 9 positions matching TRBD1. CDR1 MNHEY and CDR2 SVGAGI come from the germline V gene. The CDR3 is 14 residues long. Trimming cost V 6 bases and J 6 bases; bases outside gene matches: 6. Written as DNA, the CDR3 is TGTGCCAGCAGCAGGACAGGGGAAGGTCAGCCCCAGCATTTT. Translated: CASSRTGEGQPQHF.

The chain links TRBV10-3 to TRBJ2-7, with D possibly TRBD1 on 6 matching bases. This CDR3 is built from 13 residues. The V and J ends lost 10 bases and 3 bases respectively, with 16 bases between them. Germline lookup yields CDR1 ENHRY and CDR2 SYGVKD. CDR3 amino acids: CASKSGEHYEQYF. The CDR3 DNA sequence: TGTGCCAGCAAGTCAGGGGAGCACTACGAGCAGTACTTC.

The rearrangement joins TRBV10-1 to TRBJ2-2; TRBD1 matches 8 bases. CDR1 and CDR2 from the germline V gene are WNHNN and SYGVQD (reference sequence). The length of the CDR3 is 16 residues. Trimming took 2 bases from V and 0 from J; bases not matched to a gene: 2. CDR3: CASSEGQGANTGELFF. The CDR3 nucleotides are TGCGCCAGCAGTGAGGGACAGGGCGCGAACACCGGGGAGCTGTTTTTT.

This chain's CDR3 is CASSPARRQKETQYF. The CDR3 region has the DNA TGTGCCAGCAGTCCCGCTAGACGACAGAAAGAGACCCAGTACTTC. This chain connects TRBV28 to TRBJ2-5; tentative D call: TRBD1 (5 bases). V was shortened by 5 bases and J by 3 bases, with 16 bases between the two germline ends. The germline CDR1 and CDR2 sequences are MDHEN and SYDVKM. The CDR3 runs to 15 residues.

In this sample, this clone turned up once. This chain's CDR3 is CASSPSGGGDYNEQFF. CDR3 nucleotides: TGTGCCAGCAGCCCGTCGGGCGGGGGGGACTACAATGAGCAGTTCTTC. This chain links TRBV7-2 with TRBJ2-1, with 9 bases fitting TRBD2. V dropped 5 bases and J dropped 3; count of bases not matched to a gene: 8. Germline lookup yields CDR1 SGHTA and CDR2 FQGNSA. This CDR3 is 16 amino acids long. Based on the CDR3 plus reference TRBV7-2 and TRBJ2-1, the full variable domain is GAGVSQSPSNKVTEKGKDVELRCDPISGHTALYWYRQSLGQGLEFLIYFQGNSAPDKSGLPSDRFSAERTGGSVSTLTIQRTQQEDSAVYLCASSPSGGGDYNEQFFGPGTRLTVL.

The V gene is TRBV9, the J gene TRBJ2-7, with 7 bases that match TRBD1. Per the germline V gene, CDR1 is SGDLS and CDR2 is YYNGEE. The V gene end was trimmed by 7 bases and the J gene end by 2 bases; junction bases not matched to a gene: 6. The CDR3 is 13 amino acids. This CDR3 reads CASLVGQAYEQYF. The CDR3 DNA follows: TGTGCCAGCCTTGTTGGACAGGCCTACGAGCAGTACTTC.

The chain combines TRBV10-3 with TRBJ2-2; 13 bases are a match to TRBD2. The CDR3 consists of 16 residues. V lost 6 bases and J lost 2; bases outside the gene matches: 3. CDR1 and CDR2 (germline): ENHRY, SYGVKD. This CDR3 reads CAIRMGLAGNTGELFF. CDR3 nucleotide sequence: TGTGCCATCAGGATGGGACTAGCGGGAAACACCGGGGAGCTGTTTTTT.

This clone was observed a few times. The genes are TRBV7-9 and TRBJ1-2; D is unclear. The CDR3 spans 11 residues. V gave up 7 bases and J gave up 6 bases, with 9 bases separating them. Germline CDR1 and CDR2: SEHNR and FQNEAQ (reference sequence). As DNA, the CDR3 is TGTGCCAGCACCCTAGGAGATGGCTACACCTTC. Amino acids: CASTLGDGYTF.

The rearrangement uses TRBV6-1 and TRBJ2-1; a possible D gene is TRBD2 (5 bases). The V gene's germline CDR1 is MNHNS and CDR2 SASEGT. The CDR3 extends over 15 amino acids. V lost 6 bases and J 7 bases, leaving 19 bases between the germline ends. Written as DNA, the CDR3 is TGTGCCAGCAGCCGAAGCGGTGGAAGGGAGAATGAGCAGTTCTTC. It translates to CASSRSGGRENEQFF.

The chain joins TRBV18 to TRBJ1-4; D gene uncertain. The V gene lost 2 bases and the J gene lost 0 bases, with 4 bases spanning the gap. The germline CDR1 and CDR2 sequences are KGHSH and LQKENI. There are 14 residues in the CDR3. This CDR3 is CASSPVATNEKLFF. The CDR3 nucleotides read TGTGCCAGCTCACCAGTCGCAACTAATGAAAAACTGTTTTTT.

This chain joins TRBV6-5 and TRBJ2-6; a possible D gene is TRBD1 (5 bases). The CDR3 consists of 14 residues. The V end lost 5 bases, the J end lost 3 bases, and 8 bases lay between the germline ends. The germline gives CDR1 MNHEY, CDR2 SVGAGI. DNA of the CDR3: TGTGCCAGCAGTAAAGGGGTTGGGGCCAACGTCCTGACTTTC. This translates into CASSKGVGANVLTF.

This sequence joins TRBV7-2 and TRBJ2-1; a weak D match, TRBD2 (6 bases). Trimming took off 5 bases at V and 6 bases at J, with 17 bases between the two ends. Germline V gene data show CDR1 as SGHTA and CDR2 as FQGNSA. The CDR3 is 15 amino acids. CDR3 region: CASSPPGAIFNEQFF. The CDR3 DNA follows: TGTGCCAGCAGCCCCCCGGGAGCCATTTTCAATGAGCAGTTCTTC.

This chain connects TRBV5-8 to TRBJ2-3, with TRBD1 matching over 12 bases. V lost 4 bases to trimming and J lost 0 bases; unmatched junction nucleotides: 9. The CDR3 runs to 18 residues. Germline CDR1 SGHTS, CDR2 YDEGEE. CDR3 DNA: TGTGCCAGCAGCCTGGGACAGGGGGCCCTCACTAGCACAGATACGCAGTATTTT. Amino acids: CASSLGQGALTSTDTQYF.

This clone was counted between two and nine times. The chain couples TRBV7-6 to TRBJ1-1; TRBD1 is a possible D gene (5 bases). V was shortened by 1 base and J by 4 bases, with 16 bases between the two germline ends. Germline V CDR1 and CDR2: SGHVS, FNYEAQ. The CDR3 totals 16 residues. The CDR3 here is CASSLGGGGPSTEAFF. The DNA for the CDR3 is TGTGCCAGCAGCTTAGGGGGCGGGGGACCGAGCACTGAAGCTTTCTTT. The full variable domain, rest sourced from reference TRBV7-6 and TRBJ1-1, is GAGVSQSPRYKVTKRGQDVALRCDPISGHVSLYWYRQALGQGPEFLTYFNYEAQQDKSGLPNDRFSAERPEGSISTLTIQRTEQRDSAMYRCASSLGGGGPSTEAFFGQGTRLTVV.